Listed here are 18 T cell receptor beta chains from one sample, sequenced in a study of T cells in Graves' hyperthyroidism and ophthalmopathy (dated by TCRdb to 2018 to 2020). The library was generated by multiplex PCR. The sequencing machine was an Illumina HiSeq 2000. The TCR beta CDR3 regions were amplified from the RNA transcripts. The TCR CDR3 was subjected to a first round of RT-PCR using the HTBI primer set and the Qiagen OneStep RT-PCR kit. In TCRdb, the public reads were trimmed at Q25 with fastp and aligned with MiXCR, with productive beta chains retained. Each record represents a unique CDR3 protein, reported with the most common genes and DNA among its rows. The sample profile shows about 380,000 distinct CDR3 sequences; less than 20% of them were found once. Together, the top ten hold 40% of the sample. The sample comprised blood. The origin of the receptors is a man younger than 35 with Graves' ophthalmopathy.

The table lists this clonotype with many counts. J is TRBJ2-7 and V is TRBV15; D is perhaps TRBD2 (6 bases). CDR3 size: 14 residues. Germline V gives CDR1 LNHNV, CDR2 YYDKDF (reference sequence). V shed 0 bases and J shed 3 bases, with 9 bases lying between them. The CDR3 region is CATSRDRDFYEQYF. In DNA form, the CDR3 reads TGTGCCACCAGCAGAGACAGGGACTTCTACGAGCAGTACTTC.

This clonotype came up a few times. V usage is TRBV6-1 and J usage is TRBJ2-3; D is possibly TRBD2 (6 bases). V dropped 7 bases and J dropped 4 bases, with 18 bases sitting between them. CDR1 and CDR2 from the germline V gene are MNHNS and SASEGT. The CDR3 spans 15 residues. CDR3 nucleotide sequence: TGTGCCAGCACCCTGGGACGGGGGAGCGCAGATACGCAGTATTTT. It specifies CASTLGRGSADTQYF.

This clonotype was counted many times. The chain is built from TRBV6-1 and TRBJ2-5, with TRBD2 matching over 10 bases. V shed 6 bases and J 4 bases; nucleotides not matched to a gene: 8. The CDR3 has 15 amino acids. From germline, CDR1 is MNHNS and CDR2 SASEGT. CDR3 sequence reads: CASRFSGGRGETQYF. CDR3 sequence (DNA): TGTGCCAGCAGATTTAGCGGGGGGAGGGGAGAGACCCAGTACTTC.

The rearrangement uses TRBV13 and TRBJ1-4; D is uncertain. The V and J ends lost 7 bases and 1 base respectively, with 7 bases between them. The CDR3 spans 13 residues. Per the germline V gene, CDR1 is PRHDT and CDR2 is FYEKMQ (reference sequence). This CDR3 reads CASTLGTNEKLFF. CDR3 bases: TGTGCCAGCACCCTCGGAACTAATGAAAAACTGTTTTTT.

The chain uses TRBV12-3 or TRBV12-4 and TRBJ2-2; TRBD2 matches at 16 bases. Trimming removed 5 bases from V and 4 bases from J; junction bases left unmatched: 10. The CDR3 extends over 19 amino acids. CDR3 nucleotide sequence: TGTGCCAGCAGTCCAACCGGGACTAGCGGGGGGGCTGTCACCGGGGAGCTGTTTTTT. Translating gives CASSPTGTSGGAVTGELFF.

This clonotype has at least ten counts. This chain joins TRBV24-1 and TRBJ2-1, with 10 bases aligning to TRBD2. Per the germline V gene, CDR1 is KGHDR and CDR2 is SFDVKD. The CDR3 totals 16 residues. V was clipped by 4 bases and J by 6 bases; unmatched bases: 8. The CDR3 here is CATSDPGLAFGNEQFF. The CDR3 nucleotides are TGTGCCACCAGTGACCCGGGACTAGCGTTCGGCAATGAGCAGTTCTTC.

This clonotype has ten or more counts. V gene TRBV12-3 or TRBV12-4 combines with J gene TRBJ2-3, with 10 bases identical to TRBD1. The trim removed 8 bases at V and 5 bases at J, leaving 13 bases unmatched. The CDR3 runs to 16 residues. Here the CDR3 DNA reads TGTGCCAGCCAAAATGAGACAGGGGGCTCAAAAGATACGCAGTATTTT. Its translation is CASQNETGGSKDTQYF.

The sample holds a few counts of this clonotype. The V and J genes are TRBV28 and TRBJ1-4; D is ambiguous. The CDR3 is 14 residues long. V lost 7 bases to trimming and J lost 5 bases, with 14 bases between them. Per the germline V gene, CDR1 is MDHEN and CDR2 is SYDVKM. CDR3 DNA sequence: TGTGCCAGCATCCCGGGAACCCGGAATGAAAAACTGTTTTTT. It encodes CASIPGTRNEKLFF.

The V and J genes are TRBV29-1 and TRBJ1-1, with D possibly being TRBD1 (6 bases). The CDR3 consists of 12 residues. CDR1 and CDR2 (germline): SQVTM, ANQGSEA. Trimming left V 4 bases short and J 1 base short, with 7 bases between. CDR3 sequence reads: CSVGGQNTEAFF. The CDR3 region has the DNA TGCAGCGTTGGGGGACAGAACACTGAAGCTTTCTTT.

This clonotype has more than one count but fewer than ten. This chain's CDR3 is CASRTDSSQNTGELFF. CDR3 DNA sequence: TGTGCCAGTAGGACAGACTCGTCACAGAACACCGGGGAGCTGTTTTTT. The chain carries TRBV19 and TRBJ2-2; tentative D call: TRBD1 (5 bases). V lost 6 bases, J lost 1 base, and 15 bases lay in between. The germline CDR1 and CDR2 sequences are LNHDA and SQIVND (reference sequence). The CDR3 sequence is 16 residues long.

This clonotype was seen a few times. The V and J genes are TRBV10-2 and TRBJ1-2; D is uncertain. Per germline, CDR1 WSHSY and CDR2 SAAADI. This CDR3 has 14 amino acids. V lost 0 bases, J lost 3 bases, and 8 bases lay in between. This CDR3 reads CASSESSRDYGYTF. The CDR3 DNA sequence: TGCGCCAGCAGTGAGTCCTCCCGAGACTATGGCTACACCTTC.

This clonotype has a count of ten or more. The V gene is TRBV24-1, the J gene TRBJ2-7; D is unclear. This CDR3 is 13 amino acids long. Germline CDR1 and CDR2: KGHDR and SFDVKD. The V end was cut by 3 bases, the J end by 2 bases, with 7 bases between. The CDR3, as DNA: TGTGCCACCAGTGATCCTCTCACCTACGAGCAGTACTTC. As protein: CATSDPLTYEQYF.

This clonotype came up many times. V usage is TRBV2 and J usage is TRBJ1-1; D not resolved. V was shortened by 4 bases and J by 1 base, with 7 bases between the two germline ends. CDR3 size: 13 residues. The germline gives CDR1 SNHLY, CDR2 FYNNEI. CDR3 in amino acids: CASSVSGNTEAFF. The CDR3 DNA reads TGTGCCAGCAGTGTCTCGGGGAACACTGAAGCTTTCTTT.

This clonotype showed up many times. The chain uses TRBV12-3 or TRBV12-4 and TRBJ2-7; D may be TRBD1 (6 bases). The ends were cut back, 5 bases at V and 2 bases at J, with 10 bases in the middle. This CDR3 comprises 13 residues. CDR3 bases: TGTGCCAGCAGTCTGACAGGAGCCTACGAGCAGTACTTC. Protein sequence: CASSLTGAYEQYF.

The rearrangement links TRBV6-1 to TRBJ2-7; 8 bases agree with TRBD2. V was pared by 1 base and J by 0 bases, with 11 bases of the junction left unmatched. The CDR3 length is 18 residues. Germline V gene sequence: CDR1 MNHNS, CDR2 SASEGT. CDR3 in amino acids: CASSEGPLQRGSSYEQYF. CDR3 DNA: TGTGCCAGCAGTGAAGGGCCTTTGCAGCGGGGGAGCTCCTACGAGCAGTACTTC.

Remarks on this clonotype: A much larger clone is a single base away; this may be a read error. The CDR3 DNA sequence: TGTGCCAGCGGCCGTAGAGGACAGAGCTACGAGCAGTACTTC. Its translation is CASGRRGQSYEQYF. V and J are TRBV7-8 and TRBJ2-7, with D possibly being TRBD1 (6 bases). Per germline, CDR1 SGHVS and CDR2 FQNEAQ. The CDR3 sequence is 14 residues long. V lost 8 bases and J lost 3, with 17 bases in between. The full variable domain, with the rest looked up from reference TRBV7-8 and TRBJ2-7, is GAGVSQSPRYKVAKRGQDVALRCDPISGHVSLFWYQQALGQGPEFLTYFQNEAQLDKSGLPSDRFFAERPEGSVSTLKIQRTQQEDSAVYLCASGRRGQSYEQYFGPGTRLTVT.

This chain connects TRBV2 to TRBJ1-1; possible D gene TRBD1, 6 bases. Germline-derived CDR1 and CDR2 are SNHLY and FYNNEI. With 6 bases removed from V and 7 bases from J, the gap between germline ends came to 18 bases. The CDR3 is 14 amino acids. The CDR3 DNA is TGTGCCAGCAGCACCCGGGACTGGGGGCTTGAAGCTTTCTTT. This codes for CASSTRDWGLEAFF.

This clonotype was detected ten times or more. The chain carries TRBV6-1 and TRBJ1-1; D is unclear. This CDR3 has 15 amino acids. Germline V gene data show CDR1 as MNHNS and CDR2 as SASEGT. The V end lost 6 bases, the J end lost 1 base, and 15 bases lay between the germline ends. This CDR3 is CASSSRGRGNTEAFF. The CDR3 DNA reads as TGTGCCAGCAGCTCCAGAGGACGGGGGAACACTGAAGCTTTCTTT.